This T cell receptor (beta chain) came from a study of CD8 T cells in ankylosing spondylitis. Study conclusions and caveats: Matched ankylosing spondylitis synovial fluid reportedly contained a significantly enriched population of disease-linked clones.

Each TCR beta library was made by quantitative 5'-RACE that incorporated molecular barcodes. TCRdb analysed the 5' RACE reads with MiXCR anew, one entry per CDR3 protein. The table lists some 300,000 distinct CDR3 sequences, around 21% of them singletons, with roughly 3.6% in the top ten. This clonotype occurred a few times. Its antigen is as yet unknown. The junction had 11 bases not matched to a gene; V was cut back by 4 bases and J by 4 bases. Germline-derived CDR1 and CDR2 are SQVTM and ANQGSEA. CDR3 length equals 15 residues. Sequencing was performed on blood, either unsorted or a sorted T cell fraction (not recorded which). The TCR originated in a female donor with ankylosing spondylitis or in good health (not recorded which). V gene TRBV29-1 combines with J gene TRBJ2-7; 9 nucleotides match TRBD2. CDR3: CSVAPTSGEIYEQYF. CDR3 DNA sequence: TGCAGCGTTGCTCCGACTAGCGGTGAGATTTACGAGCAGTACTTC.